This TCR beta chain was recorded in a study of blood T cell repertoires in COVID-19. Looking at the study overall: The origin of the acute and convalescent COVID-19 samples was the United States, Italy and Spain. T cells, B-cell-depleted T cells, or PBMCs supplied cDNA or gDNA.

The V gene end was trimmed by 5 bases and the J gene end by 0 bases; junction bases not matched to a gene: 7. Germline CDR1 and CDR2: SGHRS and YFSETQ. The CDR3 has 15 amino acids. How the authors handled the data: Cell counts per sample came from amplifying reference gene primers. This table comes from immunoSEQ multiplex PCR, and its TCRdb copy is limited to in-frame clones, with some not included. From that table come the V and J calls and clone size; the DNA was used to work out D and trimming. The table includes about 270,000 clones, about 88% detected once. The genes are TRBV5-1 and TRBJ1-2, with TRBD1 identical over 7 bases. The source of this sequence is a man between 60 and 75 years old who had recovered from COVID-19. The sample comprised peripheral blood. The DNA of the CDR3 is TGCGCCAGCAGTCAAGGGGGCCTTTCTAACTATGGCTACACCTTC. Translation gives CASSQGGLSNYGYTF. The full variable domain, its missing parts supplied by reference TRBV5-1 and TRBJ1-2, is KAGVTQTPRYLIKTRGQQVTLSCSPISGHRSVSWYQQTPGQGLQFLFEYFSETQRNKGNFPGRFSGRQFSNSRSEMNVSTLELGDSALYLCASSQGGLSNYGYTFGSGTRLTVV.